The 7 T cell receptor beta chains in this list originate from one sample, sequenced in a study of radiation and T cells in renal cell carcinoma. Indicated time point: blood 4 weeks post-SBRT, at nephrectomy. The treatment is: 15 Gy SBRT to primary tumor, nephrectomy 4 weeks later. The method was immunoSEQ multiplex PCR; TCRdb's version includes in-frame clones alone and lacks a portion of them. The repertoire holds roughly 58,000 clones, around 80% seen once, with around 6.8% in the top ten. The starting material was blood, obtained from a patient whose treatment included radiotherapy and nephrectomy. All receptors derive from a man aged 60 to 69 with renal cell carcinoma.

J is TRBJ2-2 and V is TRBV27; no clear D gene. The CDR3 consists of 14 residues. With 2 bases removed from V and 3 bases from J, the gap between germline ends came to 7 bases. CDR1 is MNHEY and CDR2 is SMNVEV in the germline V gene (reference sequence). The DNA of the CDR3 is TGTGCCAGCAGTTTAAACCCCTACACCGGGGAGCTGTTTTTT. Residues: CASSLNPYTGELFF.

This chain connects TRBV21-1 to TRBJ2-1; the table's D call of TRBD1 was not tested on the DNA. TRBV21-1 is a recognized pseudogene. The CDR3 is 13 amino acids. CDR3 in DNA: TGTGCCAACGGGACAGGAGCTAACAATGAGCAGTTCTTC. As protein: CANGTGANNEQFF.

The chain joins TRBV14 to TRBJ1-4; D perhaps matches TRBD1 (6 bases). Germline assignment: CDR1 SGHDN and CDR2 FVKESK. The CDR3 consists of 14 residues. V was trimmed by 0 bases and J by 8 bases, leaving 10 bases between them. CDR3 sequence: CASSQDRGREKLFF. The CDR3 bases are TGTGCCAGCAGCCAAGACCGGGGGCGAGAAAAACTGTTTTTT.

The chain is built from TRBV10-1 and TRBJ2-7, with D unclear. Trimming stripped 3 bases from V and 4 bases from J, with 4 bases between. This CDR3 contains 11 residues. Per the germline V gene, CDR1 is WNHNN and CDR2 is SYGVQD (reference sequence). CDR3 protein: CASSDGYEQYF. DNA of the CDR3: TGCGCCAGCAGTGATGGTTACGAGCAGTACTTC.

The chain uses TRBV25-1 and TRBJ2-1; unclear D gene. The CDR3 loop spans 16 amino acids. The V end was cut by 5 bases, the J end by 4 bases, with 18 bases between. The germline gives CDR1 MGHDK, CDR2 SYGVNS. CDR3 DNA sequence: TGTGCCAGCAGTCCCTCCTACTCTCCTTCTTACAATGAGCAGTTCTTC. It yields the protein CASSPSYSPSYNEQFF.

The V call is TRBV7-2, the J call TRBJ2-7; 8 nucleotides match TRBD2. Germline lookup yields CDR1 SGHTA and CDR2 FQGNSA. The CDR3 is made up of 14 amino acids. Trimming cost V 3 bases and J 6 bases; bases outside gene matches: 7. In nucleotides, the CDR3 is TGTGCCAGCAGCTTGGTGGTAGCGGGGATCGAGCAGTACTTC. This sequence encodes CASSLVVAGIEQYF.

The chain recombines TRBV10-3 with TRBJ2-3, with 11 bases identical to TRBD2. Per the germline V gene, CDR1 is ENHRY and CDR2 is SYGVKD. The CDR3 is made up of 17 amino acids. J lost 1 base, V lost 6 bases, and 9 bases had no gene match. The CDR3 DNA is TGTGCCATCAGGTCCGGGACTAGCGGTGGCGGCACAGATACGCAGTATTTT. Translated: CAIRSGTSGGGTDTQYF.